The 30 T cell receptor beta chains below come from one sample, sequenced in a study of blood T cells in healthy people across ages. Sample-barcoded 5' priming and a J-beta primer mix drove a second PCR of about 6 to 12 cycles. TCRdb re-derived calls from the 5' RACE reads in MiXCR, one entry per CDR3 protein. The sample has roughly 1.4 million distinct CDR3 sequences, approximately 59% seen once. The sample consisted of blood. Receptors originate from a young man in good health.

The chain employs TRBV12-3 or TRBV12-4 and TRBJ1-4, with 9 bases that match TRBD1. The trim removed 5 bases at V and 4 bases at J, leaving 8 bases unmatched. There are 16 residues in the CDR3. The CDR3 DNA reads TGTGCCAGCAGTACGGGACAGGGTGAAAGTAATGAAAAACTGTTTTTT. This sequence encodes CASSTGQGESNEKLFF.

The chain recombines TRBV4-3 with TRBJ2-1, with 8 bases matching TRBD2. V gave up 4 bases and J gave up 1 base; unmatched junction bases: 9. There are 17 residues in the CDR3. CDR1 and CDR2 from the germline V gene are LGHNA and YSLEER. This CDR3 is CASSLILRGVSYNEQFF. The CDR3 DNA reads TGCGCCAGCAGCCTAATCTTGCGGGGGGTATCCTACAATGAGCAGTTCTTC.

V is TRBV9 and J is TRBJ2-3; 8 nucleotides line up with TRBD1. Germline V gene sequence: CDR1 SGDLS, CDR2 YYNGEE. J was trimmed by 8 bases and V by 0 bases; bases with no gene match: 5. This CDR3 is built from 14 residues. The CDR3 nucleotides are TGTGCCAGCAGCGTAGGGACAGGGTCTGGTACGCAGTATTTT. Translating gives CASSVGTGSGTQYF.

This clonotype appeared once. The rearrangement links TRBV4-1 to TRBJ1-2; D is perhaps TRBD1 (5 bases). V shed 4 bases and J shed 3 bases, with 15 bases lying between them. Per the germline V gene, CDR1 is MGHRA and CDR2 is YSYEKL. CDR3 length equals 15 residues. The CDR3 DNA follows: TGCGCCAGCAGCCCCGACAGACTGGGTGACTATGGCTACACCTTC. Encoded protein: CASSPDRLGDYGYTF.

The genes are TRBV12-3 or TRBV12-4 and TRBJ2-7; D is undetermined. The CDR3 has 14 residues. V lost 3 bases, J lost 12 bases, and 21 bases lay in between. The CDR3 loop is CASSFLGYMETRYF. The CDR3 bases are TGTGCCAGCAGTTTTCTGGGATATATGGAGACCCGGTACTTC.

This chain joins TRBV4-3 and TRBJ2-5; D gene uncertain. CDR1 LGHNA and CDR2 YSLEER come from the germline V gene. The ends were cut back, 0 bases at V and 1 base at J, with 9 bases in the middle. The CDR3 runs 15 residues. In DNA, the CDR3 is TGCGCCAGCAGCCAAGATGTGCCTTTCCAAGAGACCCAGTACTTC. It translates to CASSQDVPFQETQYF.

This chain joins TRBV27 and TRBJ2-1; TRBD2 matches 10 bases. V trimming: 2 bases; J trimming: 8 bases; junction bases outside the gene matches: 6. The CDR3 is made up of 15 amino acids. From germline, CDR1 is MNHEY and CDR2 SMNVEV (reference sequence). CDR3 DNA: TGTGCCAGCAGTTTACTAGCGGGAGCGTCCGATGAGCAGTTCTTC. Protein: CASSLLAGASDEQFF.

The rearrangement uses TRBV5-8 and TRBJ2-2; no definite D call. This CDR3 contains 15 residues. V was cut by 1 base and J by 4 bases, with 11 bases left in between. Germline lookup yields CDR1 SGHTS and CDR2 YDEGEE. This CDR3 is CASSLWRGTTGELFF. In nucleotides, the CDR3 is TGTGCCAGCAGCTTGTGGCGAGGTACCACCGGGGAGCTGTTTTTT. The variable domain in full, with the rest retrieved from reference TRBV5-8 and TRBJ2-2, is EAGVTQSPTHLIKTRGQQATLRCSPISGHTSVYWYQQALGLGLQFLLWYDEGEERNRGNFPPRFSGRQFPNYSSELNVNALELEDSALYLCASSLWRGTTGELFFGEGSRLTVL.

The chain has TRBV2 and TRBJ2-7; 12 bases agree with TRBD1. The J call may be in error: the DNA end matches TRBJ2-5 better. The germline gives CDR1 SNHLY, CDR2 FYNNEI. The CDR3 is 15 amino acids. The CDR3 loop reads CASSTGTGGLETQYF. CDR3 DNA sequence: TGTGCCAGCAGTACAGGGACAGGGGGCTTGGAGACCCAGTACTTC.

This chain joins TRBV3-1 and TRBJ1-1, with D perhaps matching TRBD1 (5 bases). The CDR3 sequence is 17 residues long. V lost 0 bases and J lost 3, with 17 bases in between. Germline V gene lookup returns CDR1 LGHDT and CDR2 YNNKEL (reference sequence). DNA for the CDR3: TGTGCCAGCAGCCAAGATCTGGGAGGCAGGGAGGACACTGAAGCTTTCTTT. Protein sequence: CASSQDLGGREDTEAFF.

The rearrangement joins TRBV7-9 to TRBJ2-7; D is uncertain. Germline values: CDR1 SEHNR, CDR2 FQNEAQ (reference sequence). Trimming stripped 4 bases from V and 1 base from J, with 17 bases between. The CDR3 is 16 residues long. The CDR3 loop is CASSSELGRSSYEQYF. The CDR3 bases are TGTGCCAGCAGCTCGGAGCTAGGAAGGAGTTCCTACGAGCAGTACTTC.

The chain combines TRBV4-2 with TRBJ2-7; perhaps TRBD2 as D (5 bases). Judging by the DNA end, TRBJ2-5 fits better; the J call may be wrong. The CDR3 has 15 amino acids. The germline gives CDR1 LGHNA, CDR2 YNFKEQ. For the CDR3, the DNA is TGTGCCAGCAGCCAAGTATTGACTGAGGGCGAGACCCAGTACTTC. Amino acid sequence: CASSQVLTEGETQYF.

The CDR3 spells CSARDIGTNYEQYF. The CDR3 DNA sequence: TGCAGTGCTAGAGATATCGGCACTAACTACGAGCAGTACTTC. This rearrangement joins TRBV20-1 to TRBJ2-7; the D is unclear. The CDR3 consists of 14 residues. Germline V lookup: CDR1 DFQATT, CDR2 SNEGSKA (reference sequence). V lost 0 bases and J lost 3, with 12 bases in between.

The chain's CDR3 is CASSFPGDEQYF. In DNA form, the CDR3 reads TGTGCCAGCAGCTTCCCAGGGGACGAGCAGTACTTC. This rearrangement joins TRBV7-2 to TRBJ2-7; tentatively, D is TRBD1 (6 bases). The CDR3 sequence is 12 residues long. The V gene's germline CDR1 is SGHTA and CDR2 FQGNSA. The V end was cut by 3 bases, the J end by 5 bases, with 8 bases between.

The chain recombines TRBV5-6 with TRBJ2-2; no firm D call. The CDR3 has 14 residues. V lost 7 bases and J 5 bases, leaving 15 bases between the germline ends. Germline V lookup: CDR1 SGHDT, CDR2 YYEEEE. The CDR3 loop is CASRLSWGTGELFF. The CDR3 bases are TGTGCCAGCCGCCTCTCGTGGGGTACCGGGGAGCTGTTTTTT.

This clonotype was detected a few times. The rearrangement joins TRBV29-1 to TRBJ1-1; D not resolved. V was pared by 4 bases and J by 0 bases, with 9 bases between. The CDR3 has 13 residues. The V gene's germline CDR1 is SQVTM and CDR2 ANQGSEA. The CDR3 DNA reads as TGCAGCGTTGTTGGCCTGATGAACACTGAAGCTTTCTTT. It specifies CSVVGLMNTEAFF. Full variable domain (rest looked up from reference TRBV29-1 and TRBJ1-1): SAVISQKPSRDICQRGTSLTIQCQVDSQVTMMFWYRQQPGQSLTLIATANQGSEATYESGFVIDKFPISRPNLTFSTLTVSNMSPEDSSIYLCSVVGLMNTEAFFGQGTRLTVV.

The chain has TRBV6-2 or TRBV6-3 and TRBJ2-5; 8 nucleotides match TRBD1. V shed 5 bases and J 5 bases; nucleotides not matched to a gene: 10. The CDR3 covers 15 residues. Per the germline V gene, CDR1 is MNHEY and CDR2 is SVGEGT. CDR3 nucleotide sequence: TGTGCCAGCAGTACGACAGGGGCGGCGGGGGAGACCCAGTACTTC. Translating gives CASSTTGAAGETQYF.

This clonotype turned up a few times. V is TRBV9 and J is TRBJ2-5; D may be TRBD2 (6 bases). The CDR3 spans 14 residues. Trimming took 2 bases from V and 4 from J, leaving 12 bases between them. The germline gives CDR1 SGDLS, CDR2 YYNGEE. The CDR3 loop is CASSVLGSAETQYF. The CDR3 DNA reads TGTGCCAGCAGCGTCCTCGGGAGCGCAGAGACCCAGTACTTC.

The chain couples TRBV10-3 to TRBJ1-5; the D gene is possibly TRBD1 (5 bases). This CDR3 has 13 amino acids. Germline V lookup: CDR1 ENHRY, CDR2 SYGVKD. V was trimmed by 0 bases and J by 6 bases, leaving 6 bases between them. CDR3 nucleotides: TGTGCCATCAGTGAGTCAAGGGGTCAGCCCCAGCATTTT. Its translation is CAISESRGQPQHF.

The CDR3 DNA sequence: TGTGCCAGCAGCCACTTCCAGACAGGGAACACCGGGGAGCTGTTTTTT. Protein: CASSHFQTGNTGELFF. The chain couples TRBV3-1 to TRBJ2-2; the D gene is possibly TRBD1 (6 bases). The V and J ends lost 3 bases and 1 base respectively, with 12 bases between them. The germline CDR1 and CDR2 sequences are LGHDT and YNNKEL (reference sequence). CDR3 size: 16 residues.

The table lists this clonotype with a few counts. The rearrangement links TRBV29-1 to TRBJ2-2; D unclear. This CDR3 has 13 residues. The V and J ends lost 3 bases and 2 bases respectively, with 7 bases between them. Germline-derived CDR1 and CDR2 are SQVTM and ANQGSEA. CDR3 protein: CSVDGLNTGELFF. As DNA, the CDR3 is TGCAGCGTTGACGGGTTAAACACCGGGGAGCTGTTTTTT.

This clonotype was seen more than once but under ten times. V is TRBV25-1 and J is TRBJ2-7, with a tentative D call TRBD1 (5 bases). The CDR3 sequence is 11 residues long. The V gene's germline CDR1 is MGHDK and CDR2 SYGVNS. With 4 bases removed from V and 9 bases from J, the gap between germline ends came to 10 bases. The DNA for the CDR3 is TGTGCCAGCAGTGGGGGCAGGGCGCAGTACTTC. Translating it yields CASSGGRAQYF.

This clonotype was recorded only once. The J gene is TRBJ2-2, the V gene TRBV7-2; no definite D call. Trimming stripped 3 bases from V and 0 bases from J, with 11 bases between. The CDR3 has 16 amino acids. Germline V CDR1 and CDR2: SGHTA, FQGNSA. CDR3 sequence: CASSFGQAANTGELFF. The CDR3, as DNA: TGTGCCAGCAGCTTTGGGCAGGCCGCGAACACCGGGGAGCTGTTTTTT.

The rearrangement uses TRBV7-9 and TRBJ2-5, with TRBD2 identical over 15 bases. The germline V gene has CDR1 SEHNR and CDR2 FQNEAQ (reference sequence). This CDR3 spans 17 amino acids. Losses at the gene ends were 4 bases for V and 5 bases for J; bases not matched to a gene: 8. CDR3 in amino acids: CASSWTSGRAIRETQYF. In DNA, the CDR3 is TGTGCCAGCAGCTGGACTAGCGGGAGGGCAATCCGGGAGACCCAGTACTTC.

This sequence joins TRBV7-9 and TRBJ2-1; D could derive from TRBD1 or TRBD2 (5 bases each). Near its end, the DNA agrees better with TRBJ2-7, so the J call may be wrong. Germline V CDR1 and CDR2: SEHNR, FQNEAQ (reference sequence). The CDR3 sequence is 15 residues long. CDR3 loop: CASSLARQLEGEQYF. DNA of the CDR3: TGTGCCAGCAGCTTAGCGCGGCAGCTAGAGGGGGAGCAGTACTTC.

The chain uses TRBV3-1 and TRBJ1-2, with 7 bases lining up with TRBD1. The V segment lost 3 bases and the J segment 2 bases; nucleotides outside the gene matches: 6. The CDR3 is 15 residues long. Germline CDR1 is LGHDT and CDR2 is YNNKEL (reference sequence). This CDR3 reads CASSHAGTANYGYTF. Written as DNA, the CDR3 is TGTGCCAGCAGCCACGCCGGGACAGCAAACTATGGCTACACCTTC.

CDR3 DNA sequence: TGTGCCAGCAGTCATGGGACGGTTGCAACTAATGAAAAACTGTTTTTT. It specifies CASSHGTVATNEKLFF. V and J are TRBV12-3 or TRBV12-4 and TRBJ1-4, with a possible D match to TRBD1 (5 bases). V was cut by 5 bases and J by 0 bases, with 13 bases left in between. The length of the CDR3 is 16 residues.

The gene calls are TRBV7-9 and TRBJ2-1, with 7 bases lining up with TRBD2. The J call is doubtful: the DNA matches TRBJ2-7 better. Germline CDR1 SEHNR, CDR2 FQNEAQ (reference sequence). CDR3 size: 12 residues. CDR3 residues: CASQRGLGEQYF. DNA of the CDR3: TGTGCCAGCCAGCGGGGATTGGGGGAGCAGTACTTC.

This rearrangement joins TRBV3-1 to TRBJ2-3, with D perhaps TRBD1 or TRBD2 (5 bases each). CDR1 is LGHDT, CDR2 YNNKEL, per germline (reference sequence). The CDR3 is 15 amino acids. V lost 4 bases to trimming and J lost 5 bases, with 16 bases between them. The CDR3 reads CASSLQSGGKDTQYF. CDR3 sequence (DNA): TGTGCCAGCAGCCTCCAGTCTGGGGGAAAAGATACGCAGTATTTT.

As regards this clonotype: One end of the junction is discordant with germline, which a read error may explain. The rearrangement uses TRBV12-3 or TRBV12-4 and TRBJ2-4, with D perhaps given as TRBD1 or TRBD2 (5 bases each). Matching the DNA end better, TRBJ2-7 makes the J call doubtful. CDR3 length equals 16 residues. The CDR3 sequence is CACSLSRRGDEGEQYF. The DNA of the CDR3 is TGTGCCTGCAGTTTGAGTAGGCGAGGGGATGAGGGCGAGCAGTACTTC.